The 30 T cell receptor beta chains given below trace back to one sample, sequenced in a study of molecular identifiers for immune sequencing clone quantification (dated by TCRdb to the late 2010s). Receptors were amplified or captured by PCR. Sequencer: Illumina HiSeq 4000. TCRdb reprocessed the public reads (quality trimming at Q25 with fastp, clone calling with MiXCR) and kept in-frame beta chains. Each entry merges the rows of one CDR3 protein and shows their most common DNA and genes. Present in this sample are 250,000 to 400,000 distinct CDR3 sequences, 20% to 25% of which were seen just once. 0.7% to 0.9% of the sample is in the top ten clones. Sequenced: naive CD8+ T cells from blood, with Jurkat cell RNA spiked in. The cell subset or site label of this sample denotes: FACS-sorted CD8+CD4-CCR7+CD45RA+ naive T cells. All receptors come from a human donor in good health. Some libraries in this study had Jurkat cell RNA spiked in.

This clonotype appeared many times. J is TRBJ1-1 and V is TRBV7-9; the D gene is possibly TRBD1 (5 bases). The CDR3 is 12 residues long. Deletions cut 6 bases from V and 4 bases from J, with 9 bases between. CDR1 and CDR2 (germline): SEHNR, FQNEAQ (reference sequence). The CDR3 loop is CASSLGVTEAFF. The CDR3 bases are TGTGCCAGCAGTTTGGGGGTCACTGAAGCTTTCTTT.

This clonotype came up many times. The chain uses TRBV4-1 and TRBJ1-3; D call uncertain. Germline values: CDR1 MGHRA, CDR2 YSYEKL. V was pared by 4 bases and J by 4 bases, with 8 bases between. The CDR3 is made up of 13 amino acids. The CDR3 reads CASSPVGGNTIYF. The CDR3, as DNA: TGCGCCAGCAGCCCAGTTGGGGGAAACACCATATATTTT.

This clonotype occurred many times. The chain joins TRBV11-2 to TRBJ2-5, with D possibly matching TRBD2 (5 bases). V was cut by 5 bases and J by 2 bases, with 12 bases left in between. CDR3 length: 14 amino acids. Germline V CDR1 and CDR2: SGHAT, FQNNGV. This CDR3 is CASSGGSGQETQYF. DNA of the CDR3: TGTGCCAGCAGCGGCGGCAGCGGTCAAGAGACCCAGTACTTC.

Concerning this clonotype itself: This clone may be a read error of a much larger clone one base away. The chain is built from TRBV11-2 and TRBJ2-7; weak D call: TRBD2 (6 bases). CDR1 and CDR2 (germline): SGHAT, FQNNGV. The CDR3 loop spans 15 amino acids. Trimming shortened V by 5 bases and J by 4 bases, and 18 bases separated the two germline ends. CDR3 DNA: TGTGCCAGCAGCCCACCGAGGATTAGCGGATACGAGCAGTACTTC. Amino acid sequence: CASSPPRISGYEQYF. The full variable domain, in which reference TRBV11-2 and TRBJ2-7 provide the parts outside the CDR3, is EAGVAQSPRYKIIEKRQSVAFWCNPISGHATLYWYQQILGQGPKLLIQFQNNGVVDDSQLPKDRFSAERLKGVDSTLKIQPAKLEDSAVYLCASSPPRISGYEQYFGPGTRLTVT.

Details on this clonotype: Given a much more abundant clone one base away, this may be a read error. The DNA of the CDR3 is TGCAGTGCTAGGGACAGGGGATACACCGGGGAGCTGCTTTTT. As protein: CSARDRGYTGELLF. The rearrangement joins TRBV20-1 to TRBJ2-2; 9 bases are a match to TRBD1. Germline-derived CDR1 and CDR2 are DFQATT and SNEGSKA (reference sequence). The CDR3 length is 14 residues.

This clonotype was counted ten times or more. The genes are TRBV27 and TRBJ1-1, with D possibly TRBD1 on 5 matching bases. V was shortened by 4 bases and J by 2 bases, with 11 bases between the two germline ends. CDR1 and CDR2 (germline): MNHEY, SMNVEV (reference sequence). The CDR3 has 14 residues. The CDR3 loop reads CASSSPGTNTEAFF. As DNA, the CDR3 is TGTGCCAGCAGTTCACCCGGGACTAACACTGAAGCTTTCTTT.

This clonotype was detected ten times or more. V is TRBV7-2 and J is TRBJ1-2, with D perhaps matching TRBD1 (5 bases). CDR3 length: 16 residues. V lost 4 bases and J lost 0, with 15 bases in between. CDR1 SGHTA and CDR2 FQGNSA come from the germline V gene. DNA for the CDR3: TGTGCCAGCAGCTCCATTCCAGAACAGGCTAACTATGGCTACACCTTC. It is translated as CASSSIPEQANYGYTF.

In its sample, this clonotype was seen once. At one end the junction does not follow the germline gene, possibly because of a read error. The chain couples TRBV6-2 or TRBV6-3 to TRBJ2-1; 7 bases map to TRBD2. This CDR3 is built from 16 residues. Germline V lookup: CDR1 MNHEY, CDR2 SVGEGT. The CDR3 sequence: CASSSSTSRSYNERFF. In DNA, the CDR3 is TGTGCCAGCAGTTCATCGACTAGCCGATCCTACAATGAGCGGTTCTTC.

This clonotype showed up many times. The chain is built from TRBV12-3 or TRBV12-4 and TRBJ2-3, with 11 bases identical to TRBD2. V shed 7 bases and J 4 bases; nucleotides not matched to a gene: 4. This CDR3 has 14 residues. The CDR3 DNA follows: TGTGCCAGCATGGGGACTAGCGGCTCAGATACGCAGTATTTT. Encoded protein: CASMGTSGSDTQYF.

The genes are TRBV6-5 and TRBJ2-7, with D perhaps matching TRBD2 (6 bases). Trimming removed 2 bases from V and 3 bases from J, with 8 bases in between. In germline, CDR1 is MNHEY, CDR2 SVGAGI. The CDR3 contains 13 residues. The CDR3 sequence is CASSYRGSYEQYF. Written as DNA, the CDR3 is TGTGCCAGCAGTTACCGGGGGAGCTACGAGCAGTACTTC.

Regarding this clonotype: The CDR3 carries no conserved terminal phenylalanine or tryptophan, so it likely arises from a read error. The genes are TRBV10-3 and TRBJ2-7; D remains ambiguous. CDR1 is ENHRY, CDR2 SYGVKD, per germline. V was clipped by 3 bases and J by 3 bases, with 9 bases between them. The CDR3 length is 13 residues. CDR3 amino acids: CAISDLLDYEQYS. In DNA, the CDR3 is TGTGCCATCAGTGACCTCCTAGACTACGAGCAGTACTCC.

The chain recombines TRBV4-1 with TRBJ2-3; TRBD1 agrees at 7 bases. V lost 2 bases and J lost 1; bases outside the gene matches: 6. The germline CDR1 and CDR2 sequences are MGHRA and YSYEKL. The CDR3 is 16 amino acids. The CDR3 bases are TGCGCCAGCAGCCAACCCGACAGGGATCGCACAGATACGCAGTATTTT. This sequence encodes CASSQPDRDRTDTQYF.

This clonotype was detected many times. The J gene is TRBJ2-7, the V gene TRBV7-9; D is tentatively TRBD1 or TRBD2 (5 bases each). Trimming took 7 bases from V and 6 from J, leaving 16 bases between them. The germline V gene encodes CDR1 SEHNR and CDR2 FQNEAQ (reference sequence). This CDR3 is 13 amino acids long. CDR3 region: CASTEGTGGEQYF. The CDR3 DNA reads TGTGCCAGCACCGAGGGGACGGGCGGCGAGCAGTACTTC.

Many counts were recorded for this clonotype. The chain has TRBV13 and TRBJ2-7; tentatively, D is TRBD2 (6 bases). Germline CDR1 and CDR2: PRHDT and FYEKMQ (reference sequence). There are 15 residues in the CDR3. The V gene lost 2 bases and the J gene lost 7 bases, with 18 bases spanning the gap. DNA of the CDR3: TGTGCCAGCAGCTTAACCGGGAGCCGGACCGGGGAGCAGTACTTC. It is translated as CASSLTGSRTGEQYF.

This clonotype has at least ten counts. The gene calls are TRBV12-3 or TRBV12-4 and TRBJ2-3, with a possible D match to TRBD2 (5 bases). Trimming took off 8 bases at V and 2 bases at J, with 14 bases between the two ends. The CDR3 extends over 14 amino acids. In nucleotides, the CDR3 is TGTGCCAGCGGGTACGGCGGGTTCACAGATACGCAGTATTTT. Translation: CASGYGGFTDTQYF.

This clonotype occurred many times. This chain links TRBV20-1 with TRBJ2-7, with a weak D call TRBD2 (6 bases). CDR1 DFQATT and CDR2 SNEGSKA come from the germline V gene (reference sequence). V lost 5 bases to trimming and J lost 4 bases, with 15 bases between them. The CDR3 is 13 amino acids. Here the CDR3 DNA reads TGCAGTGCTCAGAGACTCGGAGGGTACGAGCAGTACTTC. It codes for CSAQRLGGYEQYF.

As to this clonotype: The junction departs from the called germline gene at one end, perhaps through a read error. The chain combines TRBV5-1 with TRBJ2-2; the D gene is possibly TRBD1 (5 bases). The CDR3 totals 12 residues. Germline CDR1 reads SGHRS; CDR2 reads YFSETQ. The CDR3, as DNA: TGCACCAGCAGCTTGACAGCCGGGGAGCTGTTTTTT. Translating it yields CTSSLTAGELFF.

With respect to this clonotype: A much larger clonotype is one base distant, so this may be a read error. This chain uses TRBV20-1 with TRBJ2-2; TRBD1 matches 9 bases. CDR1 DFQATT and CDR2 SNEGSKA come from the germline V gene (reference sequence). The CDR3 runs 14 residues. V lost 5 bases, J lost 1 base, and 2 bases stayed unmatched. Here the CDR3 reads CSAWDRENTGELFF. CDR3 in DNA: TGCAGTGCTTGGGACAGGGAGAACACCGGGGAGCTGTTTTTT.

As to this clonotype: This may stem from a read error, because a much larger clone lies one nucleotide away. The chain joins TRBV5-1 to TRBJ1-4; D is possibly TRBD1 (5 bases). There are 15 residues in the CDR3. Germline V lookup: CDR1 SGHRS, CDR2 YFSETQ. As DNA, the CDR3 is TGCGCCAGCAGCTCCGGTGGGGGTTCTAATGACAAACTGTTTTTT. Its translation is CASSSGGGSNDKLFF.

As regards this clonotype: This may arise from a read error, as a much more abundant clone is one base away. The CDR3 region has the DNA TGCAGTGCTAGAGATCGCCGTCCGACGTCTGGAAACACCATATATTTT. This sequence encodes CSARDRRPTSGNTIYF. The chain employs TRBV20-1 and TRBJ1-3; no firm D call. From germline, CDR1 is DFQATT and CDR2 SNEGSKA (reference sequence). The CDR3 spans 16 residues. V shed 0 bases and J shed 1 base, with 13 bases lying between them.

This clonotype has a count of ten or more. This chain uses TRBV28 with TRBJ2-3; 11 bases line up with TRBD2. The CDR3 loop spans 16 amino acids. Germline values: CDR1 MDHEN, CDR2 SYDVKM. With V trimmed by 3 bases and J by 2 bases, 4 bases remained unmatched. This CDR3 is CASSFRLAGITDTQYF. The CDR3, as DNA: TGTGCCAGCAGTTTCCGACTAGCGGGGATCACAGATACGCAGTATTTT. Using reference TRBV28 and TRBJ2-3 for the parts outside the CDR3, the full variable domain is DVKVTQSSRYLVKRTGEKVFLECVQDMDHENMFWYRQDPGLGLRLIYFSYDVKMKEKGDIPEGYSVSREKKERFSLILESASTNQTSMYLCASSFRLAGITDTQYFGPGTRLTVL.

This clonotype was counted once. This may be a read error, as it is one base from a much larger clone. This sequence joins TRBV7-9 and TRBJ1-4; 7 bases align to TRBD1. Germline lookup yields CDR1 SEHNR and CDR2 FQNEAQ (reference sequence). The CDR3 length is 15 residues. Trimming cost V 5 bases and J 2 bases; bases outside gene matches: 5. Written as DNA, the CDR3 is TGTGCCAGCAGCCAGGGGGTTCCCACTAATGAAAAACTGTTTTTT. It codes for CASSQGVPTNEKLFF.

This clonotype has a count of ten or more. The chain uses TRBV27 and TRBJ1-1, with D possibly being TRBD1 (6 bases). The CDR3 consists of 14 residues. With 8 bases removed from V and 4 bases from J, the gap between germline ends came to 17 bases. CDR1 is MNHEY and CDR2 is SMNVEV in the germline V gene (reference sequence). CDR3 sequence reads: CASHTLQGGTEAFF. CDR3 coding DNA: TGTGCCAGCCACACACTACAGGGAGGCACTGAAGCTTTCTTT.

This clonotype came up many times. V usage is TRBV6-6 and J usage is TRBJ1-1; TRBD1 is a possible D gene (5 bases). The CDR3 is 17 amino acids. Per the germline V gene, CDR1 is MNHNY and CDR2 is SVGAGI (reference sequence). Trimming removed 0 bases at V and 3 bases at J, with 17 bases between. The chain's CDR3 is CASSYSPGRVRDTEAFF. CDR3 sequence (DNA): TGTGCCAGCAGTTACTCGCCGGGCAGGGTGAGGGACACTGAAGCTTTCTTT.

This clonotype showed up many times. The chain uses TRBV7-9 and TRBJ2-7, with D perhaps TRBD1 (6 bases). Trimming removed 5 bases from V and 5 bases from J, with 10 bases in between. This CDR3 contains 12 residues. Per germline, CDR1 SEHNR and CDR2 FQNEAQ (reference sequence). CDR3 nucleotides: TGTGCCAGCAGCCCCAGGGGTAACGAGCAGTACTTC. Translated, it gives CASSPRGNEQYF.

In regard to this clonotype: One junction end does not reproduce the germline sequence, and a read error may be involved. This sequence joins TRBV6-2 or TRBV6-3 and TRBJ2-7; D may be TRBD2 (6 bases). Germline V CDR1 and CDR2: MNHEY, SVGEGT. CDR3 size: 16 residues. The CDR3 DNA reads as TGTGCCAGCAGTTACTCCCCGGTCGGGGACTCTTACGAGCGGTACTTC. Protein product: CASSYSPVGDSYERYF.

The table lists this clonotype with many counts. The CDR3 loop reads CASSGPDGGTGELFF. DNA for the CDR3: TGTGCCAGCAGTGGTCCGGACGGCGGGACCGGGGAGCTGTTTTTT. The chain couples TRBV2 to TRBJ2-2; TRBD2 is a possible D gene (5 bases). The V gene's germline CDR1 is SNHLY and CDR2 FYNNEI. This CDR3 comprises 15 residues. V was shortened by 4 bases and J by 5 bases, with 14 bases between the two germline ends. The complete variable domain, with remaining parts taken from reference TRBV2 and TRBJ2-2, reads EPEVTQTPSHQVTQMGQEVILRCVPISNHLYFYWYRQILGQKVEFLVSFYNNEISEKSEIFDDQFSVERPDGSNFTLKIRSTKLEDSAMYFCASSGPDGGTGELFFGEGSRLTVL.

In regard to this clonotype: This clone may be a read error of a much larger clone one base away. The CDR3 carries no conserved terminal phenylalanine or tryptophan, so it likely arises from a read error. The rearrangement links TRBV30 to TRBJ2-7; a weak D match, TRBD2 (5 bases). The ends were cut back, 0 bases at V and 3 bases at J, with 9 bases in the middle. In germline, CDR1 is GTSNPN, CDR2 SVGIG (reference sequence). The CDR3 runs 13 residues. The CDR3 DNA is TGTGCCTGGAGTGTAATTGAGGGCTACGAGCAGTACTAC. Translation gives CAWSVIEGYEQYY.

In the case of this clonotype: Just one base apart from a much larger clone, this may be a read error. Because the CDR3 is missing its conserved closing phenylalanine or tryptophan, this is likely a read error. The V call is TRBV12-3 or TRBV12-4, the J call TRBJ2-3, with TRBD1 identical over 7 bases. Trimming took 2 bases from V and 4 from J; bases not matched to a gene: 3. The CDR3 is made up of 14 amino acids. The CDR3: CASSLYRGADTQYS. The CDR3 DNA sequence: TGTGCCAGCAGTTTATACAGGGGCGCAGATACGCAGTATTCT.

The chain has TRBV7-8 and TRBJ1-1; no clear D gene. The CDR3 has 15 residues. Trimming stripped 0 bases from V and 1 base from J, with 9 bases between. The V gene's germline CDR1 is SGHVS and CDR2 FQNEAQ. CDR3 loop: CASSLAPGGNTEAFF. The CDR3 nucleotides are TGTGCCAGCAGCTTAGCCCCCGGAGGGAACACTGAAGCTTTCTTT.